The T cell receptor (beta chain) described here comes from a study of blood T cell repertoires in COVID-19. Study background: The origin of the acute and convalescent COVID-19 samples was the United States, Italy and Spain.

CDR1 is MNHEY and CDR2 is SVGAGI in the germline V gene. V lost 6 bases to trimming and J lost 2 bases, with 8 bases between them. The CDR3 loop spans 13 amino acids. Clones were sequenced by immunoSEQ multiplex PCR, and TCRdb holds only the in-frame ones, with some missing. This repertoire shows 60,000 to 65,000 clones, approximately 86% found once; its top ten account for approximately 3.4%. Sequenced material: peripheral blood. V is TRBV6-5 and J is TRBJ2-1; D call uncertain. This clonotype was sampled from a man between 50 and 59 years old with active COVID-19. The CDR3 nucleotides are TGTGCCAGCAGGAGCCTTCCCTACAATGAGCAGTTCTTC. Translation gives CASRSLPYNEQFF.